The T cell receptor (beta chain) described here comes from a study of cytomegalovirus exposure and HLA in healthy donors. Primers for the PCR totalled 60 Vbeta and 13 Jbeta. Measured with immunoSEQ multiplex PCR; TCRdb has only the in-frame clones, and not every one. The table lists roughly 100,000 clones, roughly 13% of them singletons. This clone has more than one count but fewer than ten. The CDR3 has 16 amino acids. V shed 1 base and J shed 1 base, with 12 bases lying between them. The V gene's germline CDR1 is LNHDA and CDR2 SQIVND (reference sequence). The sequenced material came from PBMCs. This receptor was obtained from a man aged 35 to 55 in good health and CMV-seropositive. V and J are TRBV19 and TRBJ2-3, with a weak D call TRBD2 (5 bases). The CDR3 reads CASSIVGSGGTDTQYF. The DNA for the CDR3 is TGTGCCAGTAGTATAGTGGGAAGCGGAGGCACAGATACGCAGTATTTT.